Described below is a single T cell receptor beta chain sequence and its context. The antigen is not known. Cells designated naive CD8 were CD45RO-negative and were positively selected for CCR7, with terminally differentiated effector memory CD45RA+ cells excluded. The CDR3 loop spans 15 amino acids. V lost 4 bases and J 1 base, leaving 14 bases between the germline ends. Germline V gene sequence: CDR1 SGHRS, CDR2 YFSETQ. These data originate in a study of shared clonotypes between healthy human individuals. General study findings and limits: A generally larger estimated richness was seen in naive subsets than in memory subsets. Roughly 4.6% of naive CD4 clonotypes were common to a handful of donors. Clonotypes not shared had lower generation probabilities than those common to all four donors.

The assay was carried out at the deep level. Using immunoSEQ multiplex PCR, the repertoire was profiled, and TCRdb retains in-frame clones only, with some absent. The sample includes about 2.1 million clones, roughly 95% seen only once; the top ten take 1.5% to 2%. The rearrangement joins TRBV5-1 to TRBJ1-1; unclear D gene. The TCR originated in a man aged 18-30 years in good health. Some clones in this sample may be carry-over from other donors' samples. The sample comprised naive CD8+ T cells from PBMCs. The CDR3 is CASSPRGGENTEAFF. CDR3 coding DNA: TGCGCCAGCAGCCCTCGGGGAGGCGAGAACACTGAAGCTTTCTTT.